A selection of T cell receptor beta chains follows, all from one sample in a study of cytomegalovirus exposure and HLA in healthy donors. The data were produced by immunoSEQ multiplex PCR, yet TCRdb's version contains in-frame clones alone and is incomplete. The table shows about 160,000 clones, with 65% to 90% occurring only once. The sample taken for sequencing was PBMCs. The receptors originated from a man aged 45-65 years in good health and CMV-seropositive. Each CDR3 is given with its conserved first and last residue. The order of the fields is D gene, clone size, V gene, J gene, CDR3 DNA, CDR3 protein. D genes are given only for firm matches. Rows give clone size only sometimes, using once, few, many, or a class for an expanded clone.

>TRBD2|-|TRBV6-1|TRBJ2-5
TGTGCCACCTGGCCCAGCGGGGGAAGAGAGACCCAGTACTTC
CATWPSGGRETQYF
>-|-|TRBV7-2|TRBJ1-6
TGTGCCAGCAGCTTAGGGCGGGTGCCTGGCTCCTATAATTCACCCCTCCACTTT
CASSLGRVPGSYNSPLHF
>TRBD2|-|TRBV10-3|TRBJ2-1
TGTGCCTCTAGCGGGGGGGCCAATGAGCAGTTCTTC
CASSGGANEQFF
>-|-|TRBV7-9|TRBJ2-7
TGTGCCTCCCGCGATAGCGGATCCTACGAGCAGTACTTC
CASRDSGSYEQYF
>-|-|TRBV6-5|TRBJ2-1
TGTGCCAGCAGTTACGAGGGCAATGAGCAGTTCTTC
CASSYEGNEQFF
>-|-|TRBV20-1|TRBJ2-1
TGCAGTGCTAGATTATATGAGCAGTTCTTC
CSARLYEQFF
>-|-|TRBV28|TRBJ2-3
TGTGCCAGCAGCCCATCGGGCGGGAGCACAGATACGCAGTATTTT
CASSPSGGSTDTQYF
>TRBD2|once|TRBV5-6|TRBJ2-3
TGTGCCAGCAGCTTGAGGGGGCGTAGCGGGGGAGATACGCAGTATTTT
CASSLRGRSGGDTQYF
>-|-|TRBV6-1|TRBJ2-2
TGTGCCAGCACTTATAGACAGAACACCGGGGAGCTGTTTTTT
CASTYRQNTGELFF
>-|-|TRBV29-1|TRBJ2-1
TGCAGCGTTGCTAGCCCCCGCTTCAATGAGCAGTTCTTC
CSVASPRFNEQFF
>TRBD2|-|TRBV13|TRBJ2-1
TGTGCCAGCAGCTCGACTAGCGGGGGTCTCAATGAGCAGTTCTTC
CASSSTSGGLNEQFF
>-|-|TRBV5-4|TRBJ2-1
TGTGCCAGCAGCTCGGGATTAGGCTCCTACAATGAGCAGTTCTTC
CASSSGLGSYNEQFF
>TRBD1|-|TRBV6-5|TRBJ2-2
TGTGCCAGCGGCAAGGACAGGGCTAACACCGGGGAGCTGTTTTTT
CASGKDRANTGELFF
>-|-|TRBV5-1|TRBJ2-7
TGCGCCAGCAGCATTTTTCAGGGCGCCGAGCAGTACTTC
CASSIFQGAEQYF
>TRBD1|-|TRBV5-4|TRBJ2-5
TGTGCCAGCAGCTTGGTTGGACAGGGGGTAAGAGAGACCCAGTACTTC
CASSLVGQGVRETQYF
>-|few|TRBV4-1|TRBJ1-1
TGCGCCAGCAGCCAGGGGACATCGTTCCCTGAAGCTTTCTTT
CASSQGTSFPEAFF
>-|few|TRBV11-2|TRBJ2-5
TGTGCCAGCAGCTTACTGGCAGCAAGTAGAGGAGAGACCCAGTACTTC
CASSLLAASRGETQYF
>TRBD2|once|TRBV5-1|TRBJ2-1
TGCGCCAGCAGCCGGGAGGGAGAGCAGTTCTTC
CASSREGEQFF
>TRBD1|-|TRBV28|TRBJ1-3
TGTGCCAGCAGTTTGATACAGGGGACTGGAAACACCATATATTTT
CASSLIQGTGNTIYF
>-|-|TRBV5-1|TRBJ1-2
TGCGCCAGCAGCTACGACATTCAGATTGCTAACTATGGCTACACCTTC
CASSYDIQIANYGYTF
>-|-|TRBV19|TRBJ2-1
TGTGCCAGTAGGGGCACAGGGACGAATGAGCAGTTCTTC
CASRGTGTNEQFF
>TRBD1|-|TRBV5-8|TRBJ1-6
TGTGCCAGCAGCGCCCTCGGGACAGAGAATTCACCCCTCCACTTT
CASSALGTENSPLHF
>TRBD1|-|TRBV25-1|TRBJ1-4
TGTGCCAGCGGGACAGGGATTAAGTCTAATGAAAAACTGTTTTTT
CASGTGIKSNEKLFF
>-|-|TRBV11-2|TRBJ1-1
TGTGCCAGCAGCTCCAGGGATCGAACTGAAGCTTTCTTT
CASSSRDRTEAFF
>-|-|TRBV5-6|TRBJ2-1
TGTGCCAGCAGCTTGCACAGCGGCTCCTACAATGAGCAGTTCTTC
CASSLHSGSYNEQFF
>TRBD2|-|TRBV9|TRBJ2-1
TGTGCCAGCAGCGAAAGCGGGAGGCCCGTAAATGAGCAGTTCTTC
CASSESGRPVNEQFF
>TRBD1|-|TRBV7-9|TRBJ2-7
TGTGCCAGCAGCACATCGACAGGGGGAGGCGAGCAGTACTTC
CASSTSTGGGEQYF
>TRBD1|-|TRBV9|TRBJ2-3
TGTGCCAGCAGCGTGCAGGGGGCCACGGATACGCAGTATTTT
CASSVQGATDTQYF
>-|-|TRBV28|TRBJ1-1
TGTGCCAGCAGGATGACGGGGGGGAACACTGAAGCTTTCTTT
CASRMTGGNTEAFF
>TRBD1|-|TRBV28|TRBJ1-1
TGTGCCAGCAGTCAGTGGGGGACAGGGAACACTGAAGCTTTCTTT
CASSQWGTGNTEAFF
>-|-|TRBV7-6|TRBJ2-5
TGTGCCAGCAGCTCCAATTCCGCGGAGACCCAGTACTTC
CASSSNSAETQYF
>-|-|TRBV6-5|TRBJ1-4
TGTGCCAGCAGTTACTCGAGAGGGGGTAATGAAAAACTGTTTTTT
CASSYSRGGNEKLFF
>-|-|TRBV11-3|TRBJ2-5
TGTGCCAGCAGCCGCGGGGGCCACGGGACCCAGTACTTC
CASSRGGHGTQYF
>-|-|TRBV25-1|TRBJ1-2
TGTGCCAGCAGTGTCGGGTGGGATGGCTACACCTTC
CASSVGWDGYTF
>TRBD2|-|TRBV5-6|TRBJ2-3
TGTGCCAGCAGCTTGCCCCTAGCGGGAGGGCCTCGCCCAGATACGCAGTATTTT
CASSLPLAGGPRPDTQYF
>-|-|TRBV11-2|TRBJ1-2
TGTGCCAGCAGCCTCGACAGGCAATATGGCTACACCTTC
CASSLDRQYGYTF
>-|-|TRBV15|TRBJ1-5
TGTGCCACCAGCAGACGTATCGGGCCCCAGCATTTT
CATSRRIGPQHF
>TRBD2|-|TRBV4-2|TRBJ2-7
TGTGCCAGCAGCCAAGATTTGGCTAGCGGGAGGACGAGCTCCTACGAGCAGTACTTC
CASSQDLASGRTSSYEQYF
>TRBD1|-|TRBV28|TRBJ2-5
TGTGCCAGCAGCTCCGCCCGGACAGGGGGAGAGACCCAGTACTTC
CASSSARTGGETQYF
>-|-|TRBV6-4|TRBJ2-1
TGTGCCAGCAAAATCCAAGCGACCTACAATGAGCAGTTCTTC
CASKIQATYNEQFF
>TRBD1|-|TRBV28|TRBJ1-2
TGTGCCAGCAGCTCGGGACAGGGGGGCGGCTATGGCTACACCTTC
CASSSGQGGGYGYTF
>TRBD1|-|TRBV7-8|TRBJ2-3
TGTGCCAGCAGCATATCTCACAGGGGATCGGGCACAGATACGCAGTATTTT
CASSISHRGSGTDTQYF
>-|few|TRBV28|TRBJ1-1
TGTGCCAGCAGCCTCGACAGACTGAACACTGAAGCTTTCTTT
CASSLDRLNTEAFF
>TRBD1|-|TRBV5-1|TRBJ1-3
TGCGCCAGCAGCTTGGGAGACAGGGTTGGAAACACCATATATTTT
CASSLGDRVGNTIYF
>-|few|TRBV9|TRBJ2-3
TGTGCCAGCAGCGGAGACTCAGATACGCAGTATTTT
CASSGDSDTQYF
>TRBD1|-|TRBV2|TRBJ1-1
TGTGCCAGCTGCCGACAGGGAGAGGGCACTGAAGCTTTCTTT
CASCRQGEGTEAFF
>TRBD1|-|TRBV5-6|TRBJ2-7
TGTGCCAGCAGCTTGTTTTCCAGGGGGTTTCCCTACGAGCAGTACTTC
CASSLFSRGFPYEQYF
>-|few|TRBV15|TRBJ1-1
TGTGCCACCAGCAGTAAACAGGGCACTGAAGCTTTCTTT
CATSSKQGTEAFF
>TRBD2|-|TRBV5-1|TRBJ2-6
TGCGCCAGCAGCCGGGGGGACTCTGGGGCCAACGTCCTGACTTTC
CASSRGDSGANVLTF
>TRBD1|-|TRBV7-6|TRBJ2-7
TGTGCCAGCAGCTTAGCAGGGACAGCAAACTACGAGCAGTACTTC
CASSLAGTANYEQYF
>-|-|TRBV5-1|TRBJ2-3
TGCGCCAGCAGCCCCCACACAGATACGCAGTATTTT
CASSPHTDTQYF
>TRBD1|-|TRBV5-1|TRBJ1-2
TGCGCCAGCAGCTTGGACAGGGGTTCCGATGGCTACACCTTC
CASSLDRGSDGYTF
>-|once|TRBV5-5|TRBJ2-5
TGTGCCAGCAGCCCTACCCGGCAGGGAGAGACCCAGTACTTC
CASSPTRQGETQYF
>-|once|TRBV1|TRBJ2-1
TGCACCAGCAGCCAAGGGGCCATAGCGGGAGTTTACAATGAGCAGTTCTTC
CTSSQGAIAGVYNEQFF
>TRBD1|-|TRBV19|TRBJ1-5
TGTGCCAGTAGGGTCCCGGGACAGGGCCCCAATCAGCCCCAGCATTTT
CASRVPGQGPNQPQHF